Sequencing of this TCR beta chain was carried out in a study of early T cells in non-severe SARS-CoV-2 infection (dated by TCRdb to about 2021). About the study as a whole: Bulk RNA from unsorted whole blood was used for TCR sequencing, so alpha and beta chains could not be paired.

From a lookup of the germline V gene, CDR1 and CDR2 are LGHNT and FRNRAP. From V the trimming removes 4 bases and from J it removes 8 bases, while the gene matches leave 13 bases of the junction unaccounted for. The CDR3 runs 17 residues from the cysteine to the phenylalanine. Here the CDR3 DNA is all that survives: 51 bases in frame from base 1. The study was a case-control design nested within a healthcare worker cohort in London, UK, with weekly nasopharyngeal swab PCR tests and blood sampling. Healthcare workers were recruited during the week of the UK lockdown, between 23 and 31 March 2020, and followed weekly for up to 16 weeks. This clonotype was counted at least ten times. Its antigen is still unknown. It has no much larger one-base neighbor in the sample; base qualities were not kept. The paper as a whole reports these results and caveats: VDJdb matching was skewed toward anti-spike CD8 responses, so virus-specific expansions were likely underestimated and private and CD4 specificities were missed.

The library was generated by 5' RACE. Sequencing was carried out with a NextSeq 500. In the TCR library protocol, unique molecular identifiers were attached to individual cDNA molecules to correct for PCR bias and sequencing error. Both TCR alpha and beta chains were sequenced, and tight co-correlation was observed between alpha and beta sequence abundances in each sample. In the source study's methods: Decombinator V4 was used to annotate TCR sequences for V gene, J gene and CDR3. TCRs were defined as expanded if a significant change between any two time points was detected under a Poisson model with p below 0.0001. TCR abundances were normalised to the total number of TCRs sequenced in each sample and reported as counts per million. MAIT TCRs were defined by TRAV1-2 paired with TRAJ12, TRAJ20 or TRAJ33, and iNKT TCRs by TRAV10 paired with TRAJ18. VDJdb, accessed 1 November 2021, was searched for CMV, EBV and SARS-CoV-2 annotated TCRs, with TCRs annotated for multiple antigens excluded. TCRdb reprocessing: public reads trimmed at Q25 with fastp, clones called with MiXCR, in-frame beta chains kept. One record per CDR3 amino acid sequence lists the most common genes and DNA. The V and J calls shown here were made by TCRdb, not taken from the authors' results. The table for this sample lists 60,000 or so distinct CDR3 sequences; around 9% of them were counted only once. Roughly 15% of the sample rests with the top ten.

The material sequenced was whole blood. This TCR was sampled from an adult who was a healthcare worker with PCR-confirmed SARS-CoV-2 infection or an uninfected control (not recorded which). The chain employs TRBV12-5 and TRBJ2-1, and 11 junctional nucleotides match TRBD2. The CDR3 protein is CASGWSPLAGEGHEQFF. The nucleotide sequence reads TGTGCTAGTGGTTGGTCCCCACTAGCGGGAGAGGGTCATGAGCAGTTCTTC.